Listed below are T cell receptor beta chains from one sample, sequenced in a study of naive and memory T cell subsets. MiXCR was run by TCRdb on the UMI-ligation and nested PCR reads, yielding one entry per CDR3 protein. The data contain some 83,000 distinct CDR3 sequences, 9% of them singletons. Sequencing was performed on naive CD8+ T cells from blood. These receptor sequences come from a human donor in good health. The CDR3 runs from the conserved cysteine through the conserved F or W. Each record gives: J gene, D gene, V gene, clone size, CDR3 length, CDR3 DNA, CDR3 protein. The D gene is left open where the match is weak. Where a row states a size, it is once, few, many or the class of an expanded clone; other rows omit it.

TRBJ1-6 | TRBD1 | TRBV20-1 | many | 15 | TGCAGTGCTAGAGAGACGACAGGGCCAAATTCACCCCTCCACTTT | CSARETTGPNSPLHF
TRBJ2-2 | TRBD2 | TRBV10-3 | NA | 17 | TGTGCCATCAGACTTTGGACTAGCGGAGGGAACACCGGGGAGCTGTTTTTT | CAIRLWTSGGNTGELFF
TRBJ1-4 | NA | TRBV28 | many | 15 | TGTGCCAGCAGTTTACGGACAGCTAAAAATGAAAAACTGTTTTTT | CASSLRTAKNEKLFF
TRBJ1-4 | TRBD1 | TRBV30 | NA | 15 | TGTGCCTGGACCCCGGGGGGACAGCCAAATGAAAAACTGTTTTTT | CAWTPGGQPNEKLFF
TRBJ2-3 | NA | TRBV20-1 | many | 14 | TGCAGTGCTAGAAAGTTAACTAGCACAGATACGCAGTATTTT | CSARKLTSTDTQYF
TRBJ2-1 | TRBD1 | TRBV29-1 | many | 13 | TGCAGCGTTGAACCCACAGGGGACAATGAGCAGTTCTTC | CSVEPTGDNEQFF
TRBJ2-2 | TRBD1 | TRBV24-1 | few | 14 | TGTGCCACCTCCCGGGACAGAGAAACCGGGGAGCTGTTTTTT | CATSRDRETGELFF
TRBJ1-1 | NA | TRBV4-1 | few | 16 | TGCGCCAGCAGCCGACCATCCGCGGGTACAAACAGTGAAGCTTTCTTT | CASSRPSAGTNSEAFF
TRBJ1-6 | NA | TRBV25-1 | NA | 15 | TGTGCCAGCAGTGAAACAGGAGTCTGGAATTCACCCCTCCACTTT | CASSETGVWNSPLHF
TRBJ2-1 | NA | TRBV6-7 | many | 15 | TGTGCCAGCAGTTACTCGCCTCAGGAGTGGATTGAGCAGTTCTTC | CASSYSPQEWIEQFF
TRBJ1-1 | NA | TRBV10-3 | NA | 15 | TGTGCCATCAGTGATCTAGACAGTCAGAACACTGAAGCTTTCTTT | CAISDLDSQNTEAFF
TRBJ2-3 | TRBD2 | TRBV6-5 | few | 15 | TGTGCCAGCAGTCTACTAGCGGGAGGTACAGATACGCAGTATTTT | CASSLLAGGTDTQYF
TRBJ2-1 | TRBD2 | TRBV12-5 | few | 19 | TGTGCTAGTGGTTTGCCAACGACGGAGCGGGAGGGCTTTTACAATGAGCAGTTCTTC | CASGLPTTEREGFYNEQFF
TRBJ2-7 | NA | TRBV7-9 | many | 13 | TGTGCCAGCAGCTTAGTCGGAATTGACGAGCAGTACTTC | CASSLVGIDEQYF
TRBJ2-2 | NA | TRBV20-1 | many | 15 | TGCAGTGCTAGAGAGGTGGGGGCTGGCACCGGGGAGCTGTTTTTT | CSAREVGAGTGELFF
TRBJ2-5 | NA | TRBV7-9 | few | 15 | TGTGCCAGCAGCACGGGACCCTCGTACCAAGAGACCCAGTACTTC | CASSTGPSYQETQYF
TRBJ2-1 | TRBD2 | TRBV2 | NA | 17 | TGTGCCAGCAGTGGTAGCGGGACCCTCTCAGACTACAATGAGCAGTTCTTC | CASSGSGTLSDYNEQFF
TRBJ2-1 | NA | TRBV20-1 | few | 15 | TGCAGTGCCCCGCAGGGGGGAGAATCCTACAATGAGCAGTTCTTC | CSAPQGGESYNEQFF
TRBJ2-3 | TRBD1 | TRBV9 | NA | 16 | TGTGCCAGCAGCGTAGGGGACAGGGGGAATGCAGATACGCAGTATTTT | CASSVGDRGNADTQYF
TRBJ2-7 | NA | TRBV4-1 | few | 15 | TGCGCCAGCAGCCAAGCCAGGGGACCCACCTACGAGCAGTACTTC | CASSQARGPTYEQYF
TRBJ2-7 | TRBD1 | TRBV14 | few | 14 | TGTGCCAGCAGCCACCCGGGACAGGGTTACGAGCAGTACTTC | CASSHPGQGYEQYF
TRBJ2-7 | TRBD1 | TRBV7-9 | few | 13 | TGTGCCAGCAGCAGTACAGGGGGCTACGAGCAGTACTTC | CASSSTGGYEQYF
TRBJ2-1 | TRBD2 | TRBV3-1 | few | 18 | TGTGCCAGCAGCCAAGAACGAGCTAGCGGGAAAAATTACAATGAGCAGTTCTTC | CASSQERASGKNYNEQFF